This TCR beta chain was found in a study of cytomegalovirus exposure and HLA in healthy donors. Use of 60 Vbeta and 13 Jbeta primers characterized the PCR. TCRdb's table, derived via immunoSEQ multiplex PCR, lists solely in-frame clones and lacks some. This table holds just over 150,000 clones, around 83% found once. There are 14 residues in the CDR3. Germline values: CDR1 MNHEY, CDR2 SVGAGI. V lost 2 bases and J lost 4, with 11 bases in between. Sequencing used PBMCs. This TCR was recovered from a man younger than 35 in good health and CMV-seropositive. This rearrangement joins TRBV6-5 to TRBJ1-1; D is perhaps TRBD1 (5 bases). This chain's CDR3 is CASSYRGRTTEAFF. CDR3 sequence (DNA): TGTGCCAGCAGTTACAGGGGCCGTACCACTGAAGCTTTCTTT.